The rows below give T cell receptor beta chains drawn from one sample of a study of T cell responses to AZD1222 COVID-19 vaccine. Generated by immunoSEQ multiplex PCR, the TCRdb table keeps only in-frame clones and is missing some. The sample lists 250,000 or so clones; more than 80% were seen once. Sequencing was performed on peripheral blood, taken on day 0 of AZD1222 vaccination. The receptors derive from an adult in good health. CDR3s include the opening cysteine and the closing phenylalanine or tryptophan. D genes are given only for firm matches.

TRBV5-1	TRBJ1-2	.	CASSPGPVNYGYTF	TGCGCCAGCAGCCCCGGCCCGGTTAACTATGGCTACACCTTC
TRBV19	TRBJ2-2	.	CASSMMGGTGELFF	TGTGCCAGTAGTATGATGGGGGGCACCGGGGAGCTGTTTTTT
TRBV7-9	TRBJ1-1	.	CASSQQDTEAFF	TGTGCCAGCAGCCAACAAGACACTGAAGCTTTCTTT
TRBV20-1	TRBJ2-7	.	CSAQGHEQYF	TGCAGTGCCCAGGGCCACGAGCAGTACTTC
TRBV29-1	TRBJ1-1	TRBD1	CSTNRGTGAFF	TGCAGCACGAACAGGGGGACAGGGGCTTTCTTT
TRBV25-1	TRBJ1-4	.	CASSGHYNEKLFF	TGTGCCAGCAGCGGGCACTATAATGAAAAACTGTTTTTT
TRBV27	TRBJ2-7	TRBD2	CASSPGVAGPSVSYEQYF	TGTGCCAGCAGTCCCGGGGTAGCGGGCCCATCTGTCTCCTACGAGCAGTACTTC
TRBV6-2/TRBV6-3	TRBJ1-5	.	CASSDAEGGSHQPQHF	TGTGCCAGCAGCGATGCGGAGGGAGGATCGCATCAGCCCCAGCATTTT
TRBV15	TRBJ2-5	TRBD2	CATSRVGGGSWETQYF	TGTGCCACCAGCAGAGTAGGCGGGGGAAGTTGGGAGACCCAGTACTTC
TRBV20-1	TRBJ2-3	TRBD2	CSASLSGGWTDTQYF	TGCAGTGCTAGTCTTAGCGGGGGATGGACAGATACGCAGTATTTT